The rows below give T cell receptor beta chains drawn from one sample of a study of blood T cells in healthy people across ages. TCRdb reprocessed the 5' RACE reads via MiXCR and lists one record per CDR3 protein. The sample records approximately 580,000 distinct CDR3 sequences, 24% being singletons. These data also featured in a second study, about T cells of mothers and their children.

The sample consisted of blood. The receptors originated from a boy aged 10-17 years in good health. CDR3s include the opening cysteine and the closing phenylalanine or tryptophan. Each record gives: V gene, CDR3 length, D gene, J gene, clone size, CDR3 DNA, CDR3 protein. The D gene is left open where the match is weak. Rows may omit the clone size; those that give it use once, few, many or a size class.

V: TRBV3-1
length: 15
D: TRBD1
J: TRBJ2-5
size: -
DNA: TGTGCCAGCAGCCGGGGCATCGGGACAGAAGAGACCCAGTACTTC
CDR3: CASSRGIGTEETQYF

V: TRBV12-3/TRBV12-4
length: 14
D: TRBD1
J: TRBJ1-4
size: few
DNA: TGTGCCAGCAGTCTGGACAGGGCCTGGGAAAAACTGTTTTTT
CDR3: CASSLDRAWEKLFF

V: TRBV6-2/TRBV6-3
length: 14
D: -
J: TRBJ2-4
size: -
DNA: TGTGCCAGCAGTTACGGGGGACTTAGGGACATTCAGTACTTC
CDR3: CASSYGGLRDIQYF

V: TRBV10-3
length: 14
D: -
J: TRBJ2-7
size: many
DNA: TGTGCCATCAGTGAGTCGATAGGCCCCTACGAGCAGTACTTC
CDR3: CAISESIGPYEQYF

V: TRBV20-1
length: 13
D: -
J: TRBJ2-5
size: -
DNA: TGCAGTGCTAGAACCGGTAGCGTAGAGACCCAGTACTTC
CDR3: CSARTGSVETQYF

V: TRBV27
length: 15
D: TRBD1
J: TRBJ2-2
size: few
DNA: TGTGCCAGCAGCAAACAGGGGGCAAGCACCGGGGAGCTGTTTTTT
CDR3: CASSKQGASTGELFF

V: TRBV6-6
length: 16
D: TRBD1
J: TRBJ1-1
size: -
DNA: TGTGCCAGCAGTTTTTCAATGGACAGGGAGAACACTGAAGCTTTCTTT
CDR3: CASSFSMDRENTEAFF

V: TRBV4-3
length: 17
D: -
J: TRBJ2-2
size: -
DNA: TGCGCCAGCAGCCAATTGGCGGGGACAGCGAACACCGGGGAGCTGTTTTTT
CDR3: CASSQLAGTANTGELFF

V: TRBV5-6
length: 16
D: TRBD1
J: TRBJ2-1
size: -
DNA: TGTGCCAGCAGCTTGGATGTGGGACAGGGTTACAATGAGCAGTTCTTC
CDR3: CASSLDVGQGYNEQFF

V: TRBV27
length: 15
D: -
J: TRBJ2-7
size: once
DNA: TGTGCCAGCAGTACCCTGAGGGGTTCTTCCTACGAGCAGTACTTC
CDR3: CASSTLRGSSYEQYF

V: TRBV7-9
length: 15
D: -
J: TRBJ2-1
size: few
DNA: TGTGCCAGCAGCTTACTGACGGATCTTAGAAATGAGCAGTTCTTC
CDR3: CASSLLTDLRNEQFF

V: TRBV4-3
length: 15
D: -
J: TRBJ2-5
size: few
DNA: TGCGCCAGCAGCCAAGGAACCGGGCAGGGAGAGACCCAGTACTTC
CDR3: CASSQGTGQGETQYF

V: TRBV24-1
length: 14
D: -
J: TRBJ1-2
size: -
DNA: TGTGCCACCAGTGGACCGGGACCGCCTCGGAGCTACACCTTC
CDR3: CATSGPGPPRSYTF

V: TRBV4-2
length: 20
D: -
J: TRBJ2-6
size: -
DNA: TGTGCCAGCAGCCAAGGATACACCTGGGCTTTCAGCTCTGGGACCAACGTCCTGACTTTC
CDR3: CASSQGYTWAFSSGTNVLTF

V: TRBV20-1
length: 15
D: TRBD2
J: TRBJ2-5
size: -
DNA: TGCAGTGCTAGAGTAGGCGGGGGGGCGATCGAGACCCAGTACTTC
CDR3: CSARVGGGAIETQYF

V: TRBV12-3/TRBV12-4
length: 14
D: -
J: TRBJ2-1
size: few
DNA: TGTGCCAGCAGTTTAGCTAGGAAGGACAATGAGCAGTTCTTC
CDR3: CASSLARKDNEQFF

V: TRBV4-2
length: 13
D: -
J: TRBJ2-5
size: -
DNA: TGTGCCAGCAGCCAAGAAGTGGCAGAGACCCAGTACTTC
CDR3: CASSQEVAETQYF

V: TRBV4-1
length: 16
D: -
J: TRBJ2-3
size: few
DNA: TGCGCCAGCAGCCATGGACGGGACTTGAGCACAGATACGCAGTATTTT
CDR3: CASSHGRDLSTDTQYF

V: TRBV6-6
length: 15
D: TRBD2
J: TRBJ2-7
size: -
DNA: TGTGCCAGCAGCGGGAGGGGGGAGAGGTCCTACGAGCAGTACTTC
CDR3: CASSGRGERSYEQYF

V: TRBV4-2
length: 13
D: -
J: TRBJ2-1
size: -
DNA: TGTGCCAGCAGCCAATACAGCATCAATGAGCAGTTCTTC
CDR3: CASSQYSINEQFF

V: TRBV30
length: 17
D: TRBD2
J: TRBJ2-1
size: few
DNA: TGTGCCTGGAGCGTAGCGGGGGGGCTTTCATTTGGCGATGAGCAGTTCTTC
CDR3: CAWSVAGGLSFGDEQFF

V: TRBV30
length: 12
D: -
J: TRBJ2-5
size: -
DNA: TGTGCCTGGAGTCCCCTCGGGCGGACCCAGTACTTC
CDR3: CAWSPLGRTQYF

V: TRBV6-1
length: 15
D: TRBD2
J: TRBJ2-7
size: once
DNA: TGTGCCAGCAGTGAAACAACTAGCGGGGGGCACGAGCAGTACTTC
CDR3: CASSETTSGGHEQYF

V: TRBV6-1
length: 18
D: -
J: TRBJ2-7
size: -
DNA: TGTGCCAGCAGTGAATACAGAGGGGTAGGGGTGGATTCCTACGAGCAGTACTTC
CDR3: CASSEYRGVGVDSYEQYF

V: TRBV29-1
length: 14
D: TRBD2
J: TRBJ2-1
size: few
DNA: TGCAGCGTCCCCGGGACTAGCGAGTACAATGAGCAGTTCTTC
CDR3: CSVPGTSEYNEQFF

V: TRBV20-1
length: 16
D: -
J: TRBJ1-6
size: -
DNA: TGCAGTGCTAGAGTCACTCATCAGGGTCATAATTCACCCCTCCACTTT
CDR3: CSARVTHQGHNSPLHF